Following are 27 T cell receptor beta chains from one sample sequenced in a study of blood T cell repertoires in COVID-19. Some clones are missing from TCRdb's copy, which holds only in-frame ones; the method was immunoSEQ multiplex PCR. The repertoire includes roughly 100,000 clones, roughly 90% of them detected once, and roughly 6% sits in the top ten. Sequenced input: peripheral blood. These receptors were taken from a human donor in a cohort sampled during active COVID-19.

The count of this clone is one. This chain uses TRBV7-9 with TRBJ1-2, with a weak D call TRBD1 (5 bases). There are 18 residues in the CDR3. Germline V gene data show CDR1 as SEHNR and CDR2 as FQNEAQ (reference sequence). The germline V and J ends were trimmed by 1 base and 5 bases, with 23 bases remaining between them. The CDR3 DNA reads TGTGCCAGCAGCTTAGAAGAGAGACAGCCACCGCGCGGTTATGGCTACACCTTC. Translation: CASSLEERQPPRGYGYTF.

J is TRBJ2-2 and V is TRBV19, with TRBD1 identical over 7 bases. Germline CDR1 is LNHDA and CDR2 is SQIVND (reference sequence). J was trimmed by 1 base and V by 5 bases; bases with no gene match: 4. The CDR3 extends over 15 amino acids. The CDR3 DNA reads TGTGCCAGTAGTGCGGACAGGCAGAACACCGGGGAGCTGTTTTTT. Its protein is CASSADRQNTGELFF.

V is TRBV28 and J is TRBJ1-2, with a weak D call TRBD1 (5 bases). The CDR3 loop spans 15 amino acids. The germline CDR1 and CDR2 sequences are MDHEN and SYDVKM. Trimming removed 5 bases from V and 4 bases from J, with 17 bases in between. Here the CDR3 DNA reads TGTGCCAGCAGTCCCCCCGGTGACAGTTTCTATGGCTACACCTTC. This codes for CASSPPGDSFYGYTF.

V and J are TRBV15 and TRBJ1-5, with D tentatively TRBD1 (5 bases). V was shortened by 1 base and J by 11 bases, with 24 bases between the two germline ends. Per the germline V gene, CDR1 is LNHNV and CDR2 is YYDKDF (reference sequence). This CDR3 is 17 amino acids long. CDR3 nucleotides: TGTGCCACCAGCAGAGTCGGATCAGTGCCCGGGGGTGAAACCCAGCATTTT. Its protein product is CATSRVGSVPGGETQHF.

This chain uses TRBV9 with TRBJ2-3; 8 bases align to TRBD2. This CDR3 spans 16 amino acids. Germline V CDR1 and CDR2: SGDLS, YYNGEE. After removal of 4 bases from V and 0 bases from J, the junction contained 7 bases not matched to a gene. CDR3 in amino acids: CASSSGGALSTDTQYF. CDR3 in DNA: TGTGCCAGCAGCTCCGGGGGGGCCCTTAGCACAGATACGCAGTATTTT.

The rearrangement joins TRBV7-2 to TRBJ1-3; D remains unclear. Trimming cost V 5 bases and J 0 bases, with 17 bases left between them. This CDR3 spans 17 amino acids. Per germline, CDR1 SGHTA and CDR2 FQGNSA. CDR3 in amino acids: CASSTGSVYSSGNTIYF. The CDR3 DNA sequence: TGTGCCAGCAGCACCGGGTCGGTGTATAGCTCTGGAAACACCATATATTTT.

V gene TRBV24-1 combines with J gene TRBJ2-3; D is perhaps TRBD1 (5 bases). Trimming removed 2 bases at V and 2 bases at J, with 13 bases between. The CDR3 length is 16 residues. From germline, CDR1 is KGHDR and CDR2 SFDVKD. CDR3: CATSDYKQVNTDTQYF. The CDR3 region has the DNA TGTGCCACCAGTGATTATAAACAGGTCAACACAGATACGCAGTATTTT.

CDR3 nucleotide sequence: TGTGCCAGCACGCGGACAGCCGAAGCTTTCTTT. Its protein product is CASTRTAEAFF. The chain joins TRBV6-5 to TRBJ1-1; possibly TRBD1 for D (6 bases). Germline V lookup: CDR1 MNHEY, CDR2 SVGAGI. V was pared by 7 bases and J by 8 bases, with 11 bases between. The CDR3 has 11 amino acids.

The rearrangement links TRBV20-1 to TRBJ2-7, with D tentatively TRBD1 (6 bases). The CDR3 extends over 11 amino acids. V was trimmed by 5 bases and J by 4 bases, leaving 9 bases between them. Germline loops: CDR1 DFQATT, CDR2 SNEGSKA (reference sequence). The CDR3 nucleotides read TGCAGTGCTCCAACAGGGTACGAGCAGTACTTC. Its protein is CSAPTGYEQYF.

The chain joins TRBV11-2 to TRBJ1-1; D is uncertain. Germline V gene sequence: CDR1 SGHAT, CDR2 FQNNGV. The V gene lost 3 bases and the J gene lost 5 bases, with 13 bases spanning the gap. The CDR3 loop spans 14 amino acids. The CDR3 region is CASSLRVTGTEAFF. The CDR3 nucleotides are TGTGCCAGCAGCTTGAGGGTTACGGGGACTGAAGCTTTCTTT.

The V and J genes are TRBV19 and TRBJ1-5; D possibly corresponds to TRBD1 (6 bases). This CDR3 is built from 14 residues. Looked up from germline, CDR1 is LNHDA and CDR2 is SQIVND (reference sequence). Trimming took 3 bases from V and 5 from J, leaving 11 bases between them. The CDR3 DNA reads as TGTGCCAGTAGTATCTGGGCAGGGGATCAGCCCCAGCATTTT. Translated: CASSIWAGDQPQHF. The full variable domain, with the rest looked up from reference TRBV19 and TRBJ1-5, is DGGITQSPKYLFRKEGQNVTLSCEQNLNHDAMYWYRQDPGQGLRLIYYSQIVNDFQKGDIAEGYSVSREKKESFPLTVTSAQKNPTAFYLCASSIWAGDQPQHFGDGTRLSIL.

This chain connects TRBV2 to TRBJ2-4; 7 bases align to TRBD2. In germline, CDR1 is SNHLY, CDR2 FYNNEI. V dropped 4 bases and J dropped 9; count of bases not matched to a gene: 9. The CDR3 spans 14 residues. The CDR3 sequence: CASSVAGGEGIQYF. As DNA, the CDR3 is TGTGCCAGCAGTGTGGCTGGAGGGGAGGGCATTCAGTACTTC.

The chain uses TRBV6-5 and TRBJ1-2, with TRBD1 as a possible D gene (5 bases). The V and J ends lost 6 bases and 5 bases respectively, with 10 bases between them. The CDR3 is made up of 12 amino acids. CDR1 is MNHEY, CDR2 SVGAGI, per germline. The CDR3 region has the DNA TGTGCCAGCAGAACAGGCGATTATGGCTACACCTTC. It specifies CASRTGDYGYTF.

The V and J genes are TRBV18 and TRBJ1-4; the D gene is possibly TRBD1 (5 bases). CDR1 and CDR2 (germline): KGHSH, LQKENI. The CDR3 has 16 residues. Trimming cost V 5 bases and J 8 bases, with 21 bases left between them. In DNA, the CDR3 is TGTGCCAGCTCAGCCTACTGGGACTCGCACCACGAAAAACTGTTTTTT. This sequence encodes CASSAYWDSHHEKLFF.

The CDR3 protein is CASSQTGNTEAFF. The CDR3 DNA reads TGTGCCAGTAGCCAAACGGGGAACACTGAAGCTTTCTTT. This sequence joins TRBV19 and TRBJ1-1; no reliable D call. Trimming removed 6 bases at V and 1 base at J, with 9 bases between. Germline assignment: CDR1 LNHDA and CDR2 SQIVND (reference sequence). The CDR3 has 13 amino acids.

This sequence joins TRBV2 and TRBJ1-5; perhaps TRBD1 as D (6 bases). This CDR3 has 12 residues. The V end was cut by 6 bases, the J end by 4 bases, with 7 bases between. The germline gives CDR1 SNHLY, CDR2 FYNNEI. This CDR3 reads CASSQGNQPQHF. The CDR3 nucleotides are TGTGCCAGCAGCCAGGGGAATCAGCCCCAGCATTTT.

This rearrangement joins TRBV9 to TRBJ2-2; 7 positions match TRBD2. Germline V gene data show CDR1 as SGDLS and CDR2 as YYNGEE. V trimming: 5 bases; J trimming: 1 base; junction bases outside the gene matches: 5. The CDR3 loop spans 15 amino acids. Here the CDR3 DNA reads TGTGCCAGCAGGGCCCGGGGGGAGAACACCGGGGAGCTGTTTTTT. It is translated as CASRARGENTGELFF.

The chain couples TRBV11-2 to TRBJ1-5; 8 nucleotides match TRBD1. J gave up 4 bases and V 2 bases, and 10 bases lay outside the gene matches. Germline CDR1 SGHAT, CDR2 FQNNGV. This CDR3 comprises 17 residues. The CDR3 sequence is CASSLRSGTGTNQPQHF. The CDR3 bases are TGTGCCAGCAGCTTAAGGTCCGGGACAGGCACGAATCAGCCCCAGCATTTT.

This chain joins TRBV2 and TRBJ1-5, with D possibly matching TRBD1 (6 bases). This CDR3 contains 16 residues. V was clipped by 3 bases and J by 2 bases, with 14 bases between them. Germline CDR1 is SNHLY and CDR2 is FYNNEI. CDR3 region: CASSEGQGSGNQPQHF. In nucleotides, the CDR3 is TGTGCCAGCAGTGAGGGGCAGGGGAGCGGCAATCAGCCCCAGCATTTT.

The chain couples TRBV19 to TRBJ2-3; 8 nucleotides match TRBD2. The CDR3 spans 14 residues. Germline V lookup: CDR1 LNHDA, CDR2 SQIVND (reference sequence). Trimming removed 6 bases from V and 0 bases from J; junction bases left unmatched: 2. As DNA, the CDR3 is TGTGCCAGTAGAAAGCGGGAGAGCACAGATACGCAGTATTTT. It encodes CASRKRESTDTQYF.

The CDR3 nucleotides are TGTGCCAGCAGTTTCTTAGGGACAGGGACTTCACCCCTCCACTTT. Residues: CASSFLGTGTSPLHF. This chain joins TRBV28 and TRBJ1-6; 9 bases map to TRBD1. CDR1 is MDHEN, CDR2 SYDVKM, per germline. J lost 9 bases, V lost 3 bases, and 6 bases had no gene match. This CDR3 comprises 15 residues.

The V gene is TRBV5-5, the J gene TRBJ2-3; perhaps TRBD1 as D (5 bases). The V gene's germline CDR1 is SGHKS and CDR2 YYEKEE (reference sequence). The CDR3 is 16 amino acids. V lost 0 bases, J lost 2 bases, and 13 bases lay in between. CDR3 region: CASSLGANGATDTQYF. CDR3 coding DNA: TGTGCCAGCAGCTTGGGGGCGAATGGGGCCACAGATACGCAGTATTTT. Variable domain in full (rest from reference TRBV5-5 and TRBJ2-3): DAGVTQSPTHLIKTRGQQVTLRCSPISGHKSVSWYQQVLGQGPQFIFQYYEKEERGRGNFPDRFSARQFPNYSSELNVNALLLGDSALYLCASSLGANGATDTQYFGPGTRLTVL.

The rearrangement links TRBV7-3 to TRBJ2-1, with 9 bases that match TRBD2. J was trimmed by 7 bases and V by 1 base; bases with no gene match: 5. The CDR3 spans 15 residues. CDR1 is SGHTA, CDR2 FQGTGA, per germline. For the CDR3, the DNA is TGTGCCAGCAGCTTAAAGCCCAGCGGGAGGAATGAGCAGTTCTTC. The encoded protein is CASSLKPSGRNEQFF.

The CDR3 here is CASSPPYGTGGASYEQYF. The CDR3 DNA reads TGCGCCAGCAGCCCACCATATGGAACAGGGGGCGCTTCCTACGAGCAGTACTTC. The chain recombines TRBV5-1 with TRBJ2-7; 9 nucleotides align to TRBD1. The CDR3 extends over 18 amino acids. Germline V gives CDR1 SGHRS, CDR2 YFSETQ. Trimming at V came to 4 bases and at J to 1 base, leaving 15 bases not matched to a gene.

The genes are TRBV9 and TRBJ2-3; 9 positions match TRBD2. The germline gives CDR1 SGDLS, CDR2 YYNGEE. This CDR3 contains 16 residues. Unmatched junction bases numbered 10, after V lost 7 bases and J lost 1 base. The CDR3, as DNA: TGTGCCAGCTCTCCTTGGGGCGGGGGGGGCACAGATACGCAGTATTTT. Translation: CASSPWGGGGTDTQYF.

The chain is built from TRBV10-2 and TRBJ2-5; no firm D call. Germline loops: CDR1 WSHSY, CDR2 SAAADI. V was cut by 1 base and J by 0 bases, with 9 bases left in between. This CDR3 contains 15 residues. The DNA for the CDR3 is TGCGCCAGCAGTGAGTTTCTCCGGTACCAAGAGACCCAGTACTTC. Encoded protein: CASSEFLRYQETQYF.

The V call is TRBV9, the J call TRBJ2-7, with TRBD1 identical over 7 bases. Trimming cost V 0 bases and J 6 bases; bases outside gene matches: 6. The length of the CDR3 is 14 residues. The germline V gene has CDR1 SGDLS and CDR2 YYNGEE. CDR3 residues: CASSVALTGFEQYF. In DNA, the CDR3 is TGTGCCAGCAGCGTAGCGCTGACAGGGTTCGAGCAGTACTTC.